This T cell receptor beta chain comes out of a study of T cells after yellow fever vaccination. From germline, CDR1 is SGHAT and CDR2 FQDESV (reference sequence). V dropped 4 bases and J dropped 8; count of bases not matched to a gene: 5. This CDR3 contains 14 residues. In TCRdb, the 5' RACE reads were re-called with MiXCR into one record per CDR3 protein. Of some 340,000 distinct CDR3 sequences in the sample, roughly 4.3% were seen once. About this clonotype itself: Its antigen is unknown.

Study-wide results and limits: A small share of clonotypes appeared in both CD4 and CD8 compartments. Abundant bulk-derived clonotypes could contaminate FACS-sorted repertoires. Reappearance after the booster was observed for most primary-vaccination clones (96% CD4, about 86% CD8). Faster peaking, at day 5 versus 15, marked a secondary response that was weaker.

This clonotype was sampled from a man aged 18-30 years who received the YFV17D yellow fever vaccine. The sequencing here drew on PBMCs, taken 5 days after the yellow fever booster vaccination. V gene TRBV11-1 combines with J gene TRBJ2-1, with 10 positions matching TRBD1. The CDR3 DNA is TGTGCCAGCAGCTCGGGACAGGGGATGGATGAGCAGTTCTTC. Translating gives CASSSGQGMDEQFF.